The rows below give T cell receptor beta chains drawn from one sample of a study of blood T cell repertoires in COVID-19. TCRdb keeps only in-frame clones here, not all; method: immunoSEQ multiplex PCR. Of around 100,000 clones detected, around 66% appear once; the ten largest clones hold about 6%. The sample was peripheral blood. All receptors come from a man older than 75 with acute or convalescent COVID-19. Each CDR3 is given with its conserved first and last residue. The D gene is left open where the match is weak. Some rows have no size entry. The others give once, few or many, or a class for an expanded clone.

CDR3	DNA	J	V	D	size
CASSPSQGGNQPQHF	TGTGCCAGCAGCCCGTCTCAGGGTGGCAATCAGCCCCAGCATTTT	TRBJ1-5	TRBV3-1/TRBV3-2	-	few
CASSGLAGVSGTGELFF	TGTGCCAGCAGCGGACTAGCGGGAGTGTCGGGCACCGGGGAGCTGTTTTTT	TRBJ2-2	TRBV7-6	TRBD2	-
CASSFDRNQPQHF	TGTGCCAGTAGTTTTGACAGGAATCAGCCCCAGCATTTT	TRBJ1-5	TRBV19	-	-
CANRDEGTEAFF	TGTGCCAACAGGGACGAGGGAACTGAAGCTTTCTTT	TRBJ1-1	TRBV3-1/TRBV3-2	-	-
CASSFWGQVNEQFF	TGTGCCAGCAGTTTTTGGGGACAGGTCAATGAGCAGTTCTTC	TRBJ2-1	TRBV27	TRBD1	-
CASSPRQRGSDEQFF	TGTGCCAGCAGCCCTCGCCAACGCGGGAGTGATGAGCAGTTCTTC	TRBJ2-1	TRBV5-4	TRBD2	-
CASSPRTASTDTQYF	TGTGCCAGTAGTCCCAGGACAGCCAGCACAGATACGCAGTATTTT	TRBJ2-3	TRBV19	-	-
CASSPQGASQPQHF	TGTGCCAGCAGTCCCCAGGGGGCTAGTCAGCCCCAGCATTTT	TRBJ1-5	TRBV2	TRBD1	-
CASSYRVSSYNEQFF	TGTGCCAGCAGTTACAGGGTAAGCTCCTACAATGAGCAGTTCTTC	TRBJ2-1	TRBV7-9	-	-
CASSSGLAGDEQYF	TGTGCCAGCAGCTCGGGACTAGCGGGAGACGAGCAGTACTTC	TRBJ2-7	TRBV7-3	TRBD2	-
CASSLEDREVETQYF	TGTGCCAGCAGCTTGGAGGACAGGGAGGTAGAGACCCAGTACTTC	TRBJ2-5	TRBV5-4	TRBD1	once
CASSPLQGLDSPLHF	TGCGCCAGCAGCCCGTTACAGGGGTTAGATTCACCCCTCCACTTT	TRBJ1-6	TRBV5-1	TRBD1	-
CASRGFAKNIQYF	TGCGCCAGTCGAGGGTTCGCCAAAAACATTCAGTACTTC	TRBJ2-4	TRBV10-2	-	few
CASSPQGDGYTF	TGTGCCAGCTCACCACAGGGGGATGGCTACACCTTC	TRBJ1-2	TRBV18	-	-
CASSLAGGDEQFF	TGTGCCAGCAGTTTAGCGGGGGGGGACGAGCAGTTCTTC	TRBJ2-1	TRBV12-3/TRBV12-4	TRBD2	-
CASSSAATGGVQFF	TGTGCCAGCAGCTCGGCAGCCACAGGGGGCGTGCAGTTCTTC	TRBJ2-1	TRBV11-2	TRBD1	few
CASSSRVGYTEAFF	TGTGCCAGCAGTTCCAGGGTTGGGTACACTGAAGCTTTCTTT	TRBJ1-1	TRBV6-2/TRBV6-3	-	few
CASSPGGTGSYEQYF	TGTGCCAGCAGCCCGGGCGGGACAGGATCCTACGAGCAGTACTTC	TRBJ2-7	TRBV7-8	TRBD1	-
CASSLEAGPGFGQFF	TGTGCCAGCAGCTTGGAAGCAGGGCCAGGCTTTGGGCAGTTCTTC	TRBJ2-1	TRBV5-4	-	-
CAISELGLAGPAPFF	TGTGCCATCAGTGAGCTAGGACTAGCGGGCCCCGCCCCGTTCTTC	TRBJ2-1	TRBV10-3	TRBD2	-
CASIRAGNNEKLFF	TGTGCCAGCATTCGGGCAGGGAATAATGAAAAACTGTTTTTT	TRBJ1-4	TRBV2	-	-
CASNRNQPQHF	TGTGCCAGCAATCGGAATCAGCCCCAGCATTTT	TRBJ1-5	TRBV6-5	-	-
CASVRGLAGDGGTQYF	TGTGCCAGCGTCCGGGGACTAGCGGGAGACGGTGGTACGCAGTATTTT	TRBJ2-3	TRBV7-2	TRBD2	-
CASSSGPRGGETQYF	TGCGCCAGCAGCTCGGGACCCCGGGGGGGAGAGACCCAGTACTTC	TRBJ2-5	TRBV5-1	TRBD2	-
CASSSPGGGTGNTIYF	TGTGCCAGCAGTTCCCCCGGGGGGGGGACTGGAAACACCATATATTTT	TRBJ1-3	TRBV28	-	-
CASREMDRGPSYTF	TGTGCCAGCAGAGAGATGGACAGAGGACCTTCCTACACCTTC	TRBJ1-2	TRBV28	-	-
CASSIQRYNEQFF	TGTGCCAGCTCCATTCAGCGGTACAATGAGCAGTTCTTC	TRBJ2-1	TRBV12-3/TRBV12-4	-	-
CASSPINGRGELFF	TGTGCCAGCAGCCCTATTAATGGGAGGGGGGAGCTGTTTTTT	TRBJ2-2	TRBV7-3	-	-
CATSDLRQGAGETQYF	TGTGCCACCAGTGATTTGAGGCAGGGGGCTGGAGAGACCCAGTACTTC	TRBJ2-5	TRBV24-1	TRBD1	-
CASSSGAYNEQFF	TGTGCCAGCAGTAGCGGGGCCTACAATGAGCAGTTCTTC	TRBJ2-1	TRBV5-6	TRBD2	-
CSVEGRVGAFF	TGCAGCGTTGAAGGCAGGGTAGGAGCTTTCTTT	TRBJ1-1	TRBV29-1	-	-
CASSVGPGTTVNEQYF	TGTGCCAGCAGCGTAGGGCCGGGGACAACCGTTAACGAGCAGTACTTC	TRBJ2-7	TRBV9	-	-
CASSLGRTSGNIQYF	TGTGCCAGCAGCTTAGGGAGGACCTCGGGTAACATTCAGTACTTC	TRBJ2-4	TRBV11-2	-	-
CASSAGSAVSPLHF	TGTGCCAGCAGCGCCGGGTCCGCCGTCTCACCCCTCCACTTT	TRBJ1-6	TRBV5-6	-	many
CATSRDRRQIQETQYF	TGTGCCACCAGCAGAGATCGAAGACAGATCCAAGAGACCCAGTACTTC	TRBJ2-5	TRBV15	-	-
CASSTLSGGGELFF	TGTGCCAGCAGCACCCTTAGCGGGGGCGGGGAGCTGTTTTTT	TRBJ2-2	TRBV11-3	TRBD2	-
CASSGSRETYNEQFF	TGTGCCAGCAGCGGGAGCCGAGAAACCTACAATGAGCAGTTCTTC	TRBJ2-1	TRBV28	-	-
CASSPGTPNTEAFF	TGTGCCAGCAGCCCCGGGACACCAAACACTGAAGCTTTCTTT	TRBJ1-1	TRBV7-3	-	once
CASSRSTGMETQYF	TGTGCCAGCTCACGTTCTACAGGGATGGAGACCCAGTACTTC	TRBJ2-5	TRBV18	-	few
CAISEYPGEAGNEQYF	TGTGCCATCAGTGAGTATCCCGGGGAAGCGGGGAACGAGCAGTACTTC	TRBJ2-7	TRBV10-3	TRBD2	few
CASRDRGGQPQHF	TGTGCCAGTAGGGACAGGGGGGGTCAGCCCCAGCATTTT	TRBJ1-5	TRBV19	TRBD1	-
CASRNVGQVGNTIYF	TGCGCCAGCAGAAATGTGGGACAGGTTGGAAACACCATATATTTT	TRBJ1-3	TRBV5-1	TRBD1	-